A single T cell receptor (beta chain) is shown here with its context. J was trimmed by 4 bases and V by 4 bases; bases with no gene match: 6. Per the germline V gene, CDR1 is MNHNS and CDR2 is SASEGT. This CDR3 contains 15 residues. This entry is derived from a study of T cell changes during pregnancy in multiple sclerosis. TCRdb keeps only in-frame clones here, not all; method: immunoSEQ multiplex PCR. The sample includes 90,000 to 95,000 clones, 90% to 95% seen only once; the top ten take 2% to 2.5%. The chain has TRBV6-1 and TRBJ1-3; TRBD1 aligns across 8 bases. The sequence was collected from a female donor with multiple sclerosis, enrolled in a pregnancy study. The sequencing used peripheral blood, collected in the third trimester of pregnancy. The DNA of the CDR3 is TGTGCCAGCAGTGCGTCGACAGGGGCCGGAAACACCATATATTTT. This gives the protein CASSASTGAGNTIYF.